This TCR beta chain comes out of a study of blood T cell repertoires in COVID-19. The method was immunoSEQ multiplex PCR; TCRdb's version includes in-frame clones alone and lacks a portion of them. The table shows under 350,000 clones, with under 95% occurring only once. This CDR3 is built from 17 residues. Germline CDR1 is LNHNV and CDR2 is YYDKDF (reference sequence). V was shortened by 0 bases and J by 0 bases, with 9 bases between the two germline ends. The TCR comes from a man between 60 and 75 years old who had recovered from COVID-19. Specimen: PBMCs or T cells enriched from blood (not recorded which). The gene calls are TRBV15 and TRBJ1-6; D possibly corresponds to TRBD1 (5 bases). CDR3 region: CATSREGGDSYNSPLHF. CDR3 DNA: TGTGCCACCAGCAGAGAGGGGGGGGACTCCTATAATTCACCCCTCCACTTT.